Listed here is a single TCR beta chain. The sample comes from a study of blood T cell repertoires in COVID-19. Only in-frame clones appear in the TCRdb table, and some are missing; sequencing was by immunoSEQ multiplex PCR. The sample records approximately 200,000 clones, around 88% being singletons. Sample: PBMCs or T cells enriched from blood (not recorded which). The TCR sequence derives from a woman aged 25 to 45 who had recovered from COVID-19.

The CDR3, as DNA: TGTGCCAGCAGTGCACTAGCGGGAGGCAGACTCACAGATACGCAGTATTTT. Encoded protein: CASSALAGGRLTDTQYF. The chain couples TRBV3-1 (or the pseudogene TRBV3-2) to TRBJ2-3; 12 nucleotides match TRBD2. V gave up 6 bases and J gave up 2 bases; unmatched junction bases: 9. Per the germline V gene, CDR1 is LGHDT and CDR2 is YNNKEL (reference sequence). This CDR3 is built from 17 residues.